This is a list of T cell receptor beta chains from one sample in a study of OX40 agonist ivuxolimab in advanced cancers. TCRdb's table, derived via immunoSEQ multiplex PCR, lists solely in-frame clones and lacks some. Among about 61,000 clones, 83% were seen once, and the ten largest hold 3% to 4%. The input for sequencing was CD4+ or CD8+ T cells sorted from blood, taken in a trial of the OX40 agonist ivuxolimab. The source is an adult with an advanced solid tumor such as melanoma, head and neck, liver or kidney cancer. The CDR3 runs from the conserved cysteine through the conserved F or W. A D gene is named only where the DNA matches it firmly. Clone size is shown for a subset of rows, as once, few, many or a class of expanded clone.

size,V,J,D,DNA,CDR3
-,TRBV5-1,TRBJ2-1,-,TGCGCCAGCAGCTTACAGGGAAATGAGCAGTTCTTC,CASSLQGNEQFF
-,TRBV4-2,TRBJ2-2,-,TGTGCCAGCAGCCCATACGGCGCAACCGGGGACACCGGGGAGCTGTTTTTT,CASSPYGATGDTGELFF
-,TRBV27,TRBJ1-1,-,TGTGCCTTACCACCATGGACAGTGAACACTGAAGCTTTCTTT,CALPPWTVNTEAFF
-,TRBV30,TRBJ1-4,-,TGTGCCTGGAGAGCTCCCTCGCGTTTAGTACTGTTTTTT,CAWRAPSRLVLFF
-,TRBV7-9,TRBJ1-1,-,TGTGCCAGCAGCTTTGGCGGGCTGAACACCGAAGCTTTCTTT,CASSFGGLNTEAFF
once,TRBV7-7,TRBJ2-5,TRBD2,TGTGCTAGCAGCTTAGGTAGCGGGGGGCAAGAGACCCAGTACTTC,CASSLGSGGQETQYF
-,TRBV7-2,TRBJ1-1,-,TGTGCCAGCAGCTTATCTGGACAGACGGCTTTCTTT,CASSLSGQTAFF
-,TRBV28,TRBJ2-1,-,TGTGCCAGCAGTTTACCCTCGGGCAAAGGGTCGACCTACAATGAGCAGTTCTTC,CASSLPSGKGSTYNEQFF
-,TRBV7-2,TRBJ1-3,-,TGTGCCAGCAGCCCCGGACAGATCGGAAACACCATATATTTT,CASSPGQIGNTIYF
few,TRBV18,TRBJ2-2,TRBD2,TGTGCCACCCAAAAAGCGGGGTTTCCAACCGGGGAGCTGTTTTTT,CATQKAGFPTGELFF
-,TRBV5-1,TRBJ2-5,-,TGCGCCAGCAGCTTGGACACGGAGACCCAGTACTTC,CASSLDTETQYF
-,TRBV28,TRBJ1-1,-,TGTGCCAGCACCTTGGGCACTGAAGCTTTCTTT,CASTLGTEAFF
-,TRBV10-3,TRBJ1-4,-,TGTGCCATCAGTGACCCCGACAACGAAAAACTGTTTTTT,CAISDPDNEKLFF
-,TRBV7-9,TRBJ2-3,TRBD1,TGTGCCAGCGAAAAGGGGGCTCACACAGATACGCAGTATTTT,CASEKGAHTDTQYF
once,TRBV11-2,TRBJ2-6,-,TGTGCCAGCAGCTTAGTGCTCTCTGGGGCCAACGTCCTGACTTTC,CASSLVLSGANVLTF
-,TRBV4-3,TRBJ2-5,-,TGCGCCAGCAGCCAAGGCCCTCAAGAGACCCAGTACTTC,CASSQGPQETQYF
-,TRBV18,TRBJ2-5,TRBD1,TGTGCCAGCTCACAGGGACAGTACCAAGAGACCCAGTACTTC,CASSQGQYQETQYF
-,TRBV5-1,TRBJ2-3,-,TGCGCCAGCAGCTTGGGACAGGTCACAGATACGCAGTATTTT,CASSLGQVTDTQYF
-,TRBV28,TRBJ2-7,TRBD1,TGTGCCAGCATCAGGGACAGGGGGCGCGAGCAGTACTTC,CASIRDRGREQYF
-,TRBV10-3,TRBJ1-5,-,TGTGCCATCAGTGACAGGAATAGCAATCAGCCCCAGCATTTT,CAISDRNSNQPQHF
-,TRBV2,TRBJ1-1,-,TGTGCCAGCAGTGAAGCGCTGGGCTGGAACACTGAAGCTTTCTTT,CASSEALGWNTEAFF
-,TRBV7-7,TRBJ2-5,-,TGTGCTAGCAGCCTGGGGCGGGCCGGCCCCCTTCAAGAGACCCAGTACTTC,CASSLGRAGPLQETQYF
-,TRBV6-6,TRBJ2-1,-,TGTGCCAGCAGTGCCCAGGAGGAGCAGTTCTTC,CASSAQEEQFF
-,TRBV7-8,TRBJ2-5,-,TGTGCCAGCAGCGTCTTCGGGCGATTGGGGGAGACCCAGTACTTC,CASSVFGRLGETQYF
-,TRBV4-3,TRBJ1-5,-,TGCGCCAGCAGCCAAGAACGAGGGCCCCAGCATTTT,CASSQERGPQHF
-,TRBV11-2,TRBJ2-5,TRBD2,TGTGCCAGCAGCTTAGGTTTGGCGGGGGGCCTCCAAGAGACCCAGTACTTC,CASSLGLAGGLQETQYF
-,TRBV11-3,TRBJ2-3,-,TGTGCCAGCAGCTCGGAGCGGCCAGGAGGTACGCAGTATTTT,CASSSERPGGTQYF
-,TRBV14,TRBJ1-1,-,TGTGCCAGCAGCCAAGATATGGCCTTGAACACTGAAGCTTTCTTT,CASSQDMALNTEAFF
-,TRBV6-1,TRBJ2-5,-,TGTGCCTCGCGGCTAGCGTACCGGGAGACCCAGTACTTC,CASRLAYRETQYF
-,TRBV5-1,TRBJ1-2,TRBD1,TGCGCCAGCAGCTCCCGGGACAGCCATGGCTACACCTTC,CASSSRDSHGYTF
-,TRBV5-5,TRBJ2-5,-,TGTGCCAGCAGCTTATCGGGGGGCCTTCGGGATGAGACCCAGTACTTC,CASSLSGGLRDETQYF
-,TRBV7-2,TRBJ1-5,TRBD1,TGTGCCAGCAGCAGCTCTGCGGACAGGCCTGGCGGCAATCAGCCCCAGCATTTT,CASSSSADRPGGNQPQHF
-,TRBV28,TRBJ2-7,TRBD1,TGTGCCATTACGACCGGGACAGGGGGCGGCGAGCAGTACTTC,CAITTGTGGGEQYF
-,TRBV28,TRBJ1-4,TRBD1,TGTGCCAGCAGACCAGGGGGGGAAAAACTGTTTTTT,CASRPGGEKLFF
-,TRBV11-2,TRBJ2-7,-,TGTGCCAGCAGCTTAGGTATGGGGGGCAACGAGCAGTACTTC,CASSLGMGGNEQYF
-,TRBV27,TRBJ1-1,-,TGTGCCACCCACCTGTTCGGGGGGAACACTGAAGCTTTCTTT,CATHLFGGNTEAFF
few,TRBV7-9,TRBJ1-1,-,TGTGCCAGCAGACCTGACAACACTGAAGCTTTCTTT,CASRPDNTEAFF
once,TRBV7-2,TRBJ1-4,-,TGTGCCAGCAGCTCACCGGACGGGATTGGTGAAAAACTGTTTTTT,CASSSPDGIGEKLFF
-,TRBV30,TRBJ1-3,-,TGTGCCTGGAGTGTTTCTGGAGGGGGAAACACCATATATTTT,CAWSVSGGGNTIYF
-,TRBV7-2,TRBJ1-1,-,TGTGCCAGCAGCTTAATGTTCGTTGAAGCTTTCTTT,CASSLMFVEAFF
-,TRBV4-3,TRBJ1-1,-,TGCGCCAGCAGCCAAAACGTGCGCGCTGAAGCTTTCTTT,CASSQNVRAEAFF
few,TRBV13,TRBJ2-1,-,TGTGCCAGCAGCTTTGGTCTTGATGAGCAGTTCTTC,CASSFGLDEQFF
once,TRBV7-2,TRBJ2-1,TRBD2,TGTGCCAGCAGCTTAGCCCTTCGGACTAGCGGGGCCAACAATGAGCAGTTCTTC,CASSLALRTSGANNEQFF
-,TRBV7-6,TRBJ2-5,TRBD1,TGTGCCAGCAGCTTAGGGACAGGGGGAGGAGAGACCCAGTACTTC,CASSLGTGGGETQYF
-,TRBV5-5,TRBJ2-3,-,TGTGCCAGCATCCTACGCGCTGGTACTAGCACAGATACGCAGTATTTT,CASILRAGTSTDTQYF
few,TRBV7-3,TRBJ1-2,-,TGTGCCAGCAGCTTAGGGCAAGCAGCAGGAGATGGCTACACCTTC,CASSLGQAAGDGYTF
-,TRBV5-1,TRBJ1-3,-,TGCGCCAGCAGCTTGTCAGGGTCTGGAAACACCATATATTTT,CASSLSGSGNTIYF
-,TRBV4-3,TRBJ2-3,TRBD2,TGCGCCAGCAGCCAGGCACTAGCGGGGGGGATAAGCACAGATACGCAGTATTTT,CASSQALAGGISTDTQYF
-,TRBV4-2,TRBJ2-3,TRBD2,TGTGCCAGCAGCCAAGTGCGGGGGGGCACAGATACGCAGTATTTT,CASSQVRGGTDTQYF
-,TRBV5-1,TRBJ1-6,TRBD1,TGCGCCAGCAGCTTGAATCCGGGTAGGACAGGGACAGTTTCGAATTCACCCCTCCACTTT,CASSLNPGRTGTVSNSPLHF
-,TRBV10-3,TRBJ2-7,-,TGTGCCATCAGTGAGTCAGGGGGACACAAATACGAGCAGTACTTC,CAISESGGHKYEQYF
once,TRBV28,TRBJ2-5,TRBD2,TGTGCCAGCAGTAGCCCCGGGACTAGCGGGGAAGAGACCCAGTACTTC,CASSSPGTSGEETQYF
-,TRBV27,TRBJ1-1,-,TGTGCCAGCAGCCTACCAGAACGGGGTGAAGCTTTCTTT,CASSLPERGEAFF
-,TRBV7-3,TRBJ2-1,TRBD2,TGTGCCAGCGCTTCGACTAGCGCAAACAATGAGCAGTTCTTC,CASASTSANNEQFF
-,TRBV4-3,TRBJ2-2,-,TGCGCCAGCAGCACCTGGGGGACCGGGGAGCTGTTTTTT,CASSTWGTGELFF